This is a list of T cell receptor beta chains from one sample in a study of a mutant IDH1 vaccine in newly diagnosed glioma. The table came from immunoSEQ multiplex PCR; TCRdb's copy has only in-frame clones and leaves some out. The sample has about 51,000 clones, roughly 80% seen once. The input for sequencing was PBMCs, taken from a glioma patient treated with radiotherapy, temozolomide or both. The receptor source for this set is a middle-aged woman with glioma. Both conserved end residues are part of each CDR3. Each record gives: V gene, CDR3 length, D gene, clone size, J gene, CDR3 DNA, CDR3 protein. A D gene is named only where the DNA matches it firmly. The size field is filled for only some rows; it gives once, few, many or a size class.

V: TRBV7-3; length: 14; D: TRBD1; size: .; J: TRBJ1-2; DNA: TGTGCCAGCAGCGAGGACAGGGGGGGCTATGGCTACACCTTC; CDR3: CASSEDRGGYGYTF
V: TRBV2; length: 14; D: .; size: .; J: TRBJ2-1; DNA: TGTGCCAGCAGTGAAGGGGCACGTTACAATGAGCAGTTCTTC; CDR3: CASSEGARYNEQFF
V: TRBV15; length: 16; D: .; size: .; J: TRBJ1-2; DNA: TGTGCCACCAGCAGAGATCTGGGCAGGACTAACTATGGCTACACCTTC; CDR3: CATSRDLGRTNYGYTF
V: TRBV19; length: 14; D: TRBD2; size: .; J: TRBJ2-3; DNA: TGTGCCAGTAGTTGGGCGGGGGGAAAAGATACGCAGTATTTT; CDR3: CASSWAGGKDTQYF
V: TRBV6-5; length: 14; D: TRBD1; size: .; J: TRBJ1-2; DNA: TGTGCCAGCACGGAGACAGGGCTTGGGTATGGCTACACCTTC; CDR3: CASTETGLGYGYTF
V: TRBV7-2; length: 14; D: TRBD2; size: .; J: TRBJ2-1; DNA: TGTGCCAGCAGCTCCAGGAGCGGGGGGCTTGAGCAGTTCTTC; CDR3: CASSSRSGGLEQFF
V: TRBV29-1; length: 10; D: .; size: .; J: TRBJ1-2; DNA: TGCAGCGCAGGGGAGGGTGGCTACACCTTC; CDR3: CSAGEGGYTF
V: TRBV2; length: 15; D: .; size: .; J: TRBJ2-3; DNA: TGTGCCAGCAGCCCAACAGGGCGAGGGGCAGATACGCAGTATTTT; CDR3: CASSPTGRGADTQYF
V: TRBV6-5; length: 15; D: .; size: .; J: TRBJ2-4; DNA: TGTGCCAGCAGCTATCCGGGGGGCGCCAAAAACATTCAGTACTTC; CDR3: CASSYPGGAKNIQYF
V: TRBV29-1; length: 12; D: .; size: .; J: TRBJ1-2; DNA: TGCAGCGTTGAAGTTGGGGAGAGTGGCTACACCTTC; CDR3: CSVEVGESGYTF
V: TRBV6-5; length: 14; D: .; size: .; J: TRBJ1-6; DNA: TGTGCCAGCAGTTCAGCGGCCTATAATTCACCCCTCCACTTT; CDR3: CASSSAAYNSPLHF
V: TRBV18; length: 16; D: .; size: once; J: TRBJ1-6; DNA: TGTGCCAGCTCACCACAAACAGGGCTTGTGAAATCACCCCTCCACTTT; CDR3: CASSPQTGLVKSPLHF
V: TRBV7-9; length: 14; D: .; size: .; J: TRBJ1-1; DNA: TGTGCCAGCAGCCGCGCGGGGGGCGATGGTGAAGCTTTCTTT; CDR3: CASSRAGGDGEAFF
V: TRBV9; length: 14; D: TRBD1; size: .; J: TRBJ2-2; DNA: TGTGCCAGCAGCGACAGGGGGCCGACCGGGGAGCTGTTTTTT; CDR3: CASSDRGPTGELFF
V: TRBV19; length: 13; D: .; size: few; J: TRBJ1-6; DNA: TGTGCCAGTACCCCGGACGGAAATTCACCCCTCCACTTT; CDR3: CASTPDGNSPLHF
V: TRBV19; length: 15; D: .; size: few; J: TRBJ1-6; DNA: TGTGCCAGTAGTTTTGAAAGCTCCTATAATTCACCCCTCCACTTT; CDR3: CASSFESSYNSPLHF
V: TRBV15; length: 13; D: .; size: .; J: TRBJ2-7; DNA: TGTGCCACCAGCCGGTTGGGGCCTTACGAGCAGTACTTC; CDR3: CATSRLGPYEQYF
V: TRBV7-2; length: 17; D: TRBD2; size: .; J: TRBJ2-3; DNA: TGTGCCAGCAGCAGACTAGCGGGGGGGCTTCCTCCAGATACGCAGTATTTT; CDR3: CASSRLAGGLPPDTQYF
V: TRBV5-8; length: 13; D: .; size: few; J: TRBJ1-5; DNA: TGTGCCAGCAGCTTGTATGGAAATCAGCCCCAGCATTTT; CDR3: CASSLYGNQPQHF
V: TRBV10-3; length: 16; D: TRBD2; size: .; J: TRBJ2-3; DNA: TGTGCCATCAGTGATGGGACTAGCGGGGTGGGAGATACGCAGTATTTT; CDR3: CAISDGTSGVGDTQYF
V: TRBV4-1; length: 13; D: .; size: few; J: TRBJ1-1; DNA: TGCGCCAGCAGCCTTGTCGTCGGGGCTGAAGCTTTCTTT; CDR3: CASSLVVGAEAFF
V: TRBV10-1; length: 13; D: .; size: .; J: TRBJ2-7; DNA: TGCGCCAGCAGTGAGTCGATGGTAGGCGAGCAGTACTTC; CDR3: CASSESMVGEQYF
V: TRBV2; length: 12; D: .; size: few; J: TRBJ1-1; DNA: TGTGCCAGCGGGCCCGAGGCCACTGAAGCTTTCTTT; CDR3: CASGPEATEAFF
V: TRBV7-8; length: 16; D: .; size: once; J: TRBJ1-5; DNA: TGTGCCAGCAGCCGGAAGATACAGGAGGGCAATCAGCCCCAGCATTTT; CDR3: CASSRKIQEGNQPQHF
V: TRBV4-1; length: 16; D: TRBD1; size: .; J: TRBJ1-2; DNA: TGCGCCAGCAGCCAAGATGGAGGAGGGGGCGACTATGGCTACACCTTC; CDR3: CASSQDGGGGDYGYTF